This record covers a single T cell receptor beta chain. Its antigen is not known. The sample comes from a study of T cells after yellow fever vaccination. About the research overall: The authors prepared low-cell-number fractions using SMART-Seq v4 Ultra Low Input. Study-level results: Overlap between CD4 and CD8 compartments was detected for a small share of clonotypes. Post-booster reappearance was seen for most primary-vaccination clones (just over 95% CD4, around 90% CD8).

TCR cDNA was made by 5'RACE template switching, adding a universal primer site and UMIs. TCRdb reprocessed the 5' RACE reads via MiXCR and lists one record per CDR3 protein. The sample carries a few hundred thousand distinct CDR3 sequences, 11% recorded once. J was trimmed by 3 bases and V by 4 bases; bases with no gene match: 9. This CDR3 contains 16 residues. Germline loops: CDR1 SGHNT, CDR2 YYREEE (reference sequence). The sequencing here drew on PBMCs, taken on the day of the first yellow fever vaccination. The chain joins TRBV5-4 to TRBJ2-3; 9 nucleotides match TRBD1. This clonotype was sampled from a man in his late teens or twenties who received the YFV17D yellow fever vaccine. The CDR3 protein is CASSPGTGRLTDTQYF. CDR3 in DNA: TGTGCCAGCAGCCCTGGGACAGGGAGGCTAACAGATACGCAGTATTTT.